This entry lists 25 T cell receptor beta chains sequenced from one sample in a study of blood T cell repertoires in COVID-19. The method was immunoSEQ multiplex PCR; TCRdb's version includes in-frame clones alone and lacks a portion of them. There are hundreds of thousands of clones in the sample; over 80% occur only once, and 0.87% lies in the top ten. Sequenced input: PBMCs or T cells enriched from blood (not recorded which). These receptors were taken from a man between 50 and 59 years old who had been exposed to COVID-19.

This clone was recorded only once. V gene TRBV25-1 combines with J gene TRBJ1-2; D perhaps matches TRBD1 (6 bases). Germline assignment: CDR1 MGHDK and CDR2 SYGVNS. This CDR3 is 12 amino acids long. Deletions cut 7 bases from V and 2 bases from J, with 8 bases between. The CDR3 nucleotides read TGTGCCAGCACAGGACAGAACTATGGCTACACCTTC. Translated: CASTGQNYGYTF.

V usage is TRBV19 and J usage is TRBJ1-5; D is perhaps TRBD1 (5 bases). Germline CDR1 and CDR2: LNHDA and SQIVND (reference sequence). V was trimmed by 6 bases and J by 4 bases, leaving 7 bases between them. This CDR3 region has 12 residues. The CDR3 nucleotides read TGTGCCAGTAGGGCAGGGAATCAGCCCCAGCATTTT. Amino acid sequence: CASRAGNQPQHF. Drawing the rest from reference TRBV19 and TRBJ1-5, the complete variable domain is DGGITQSPKYLFRKEGQNVTLSCEQNLNHDAMYWYRQDPGQGLRLIYYSQIVNDFQKGDIAEGYSVSREKKESFPLTVTSAQKNPTAFYLCASRAGNQPQHFGDGTRLSIL.

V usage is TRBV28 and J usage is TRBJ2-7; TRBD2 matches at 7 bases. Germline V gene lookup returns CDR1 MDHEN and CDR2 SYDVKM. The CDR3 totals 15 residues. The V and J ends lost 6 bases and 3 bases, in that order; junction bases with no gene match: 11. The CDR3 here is CASSSSWTSGYEQYV. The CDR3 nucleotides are TGTGCCAGCAGCTCCTCCTGGACTAGTGGCTACGAGCAGTACGTC.

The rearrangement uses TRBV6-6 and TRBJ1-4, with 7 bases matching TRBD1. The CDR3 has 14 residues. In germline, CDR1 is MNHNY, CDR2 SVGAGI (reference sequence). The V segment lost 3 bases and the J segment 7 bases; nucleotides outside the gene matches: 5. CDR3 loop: CASSYGGGLEKLFF. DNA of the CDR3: TGTGCCAGCAGTTATGGAGGGGGCCTTGAAAAACTGTTTTTT.

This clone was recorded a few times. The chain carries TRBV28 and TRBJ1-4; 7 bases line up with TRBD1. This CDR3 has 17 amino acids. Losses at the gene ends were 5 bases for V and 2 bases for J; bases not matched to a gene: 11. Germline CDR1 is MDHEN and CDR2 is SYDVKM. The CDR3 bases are TGTGCCAGCAGTCAGCATGGGACAGTGGGGACTAATGAAAAACTGTTTTTT. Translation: CASSQHGTVGTNEKLFF.

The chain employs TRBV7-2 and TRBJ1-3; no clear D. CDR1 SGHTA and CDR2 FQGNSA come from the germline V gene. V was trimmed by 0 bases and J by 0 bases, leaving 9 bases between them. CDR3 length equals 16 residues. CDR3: CASSLAIPSSGNTIYF. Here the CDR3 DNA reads TGTGCCAGCAGCTTAGCAATTCCGAGCTCTGGAAACACCATATATTTT.

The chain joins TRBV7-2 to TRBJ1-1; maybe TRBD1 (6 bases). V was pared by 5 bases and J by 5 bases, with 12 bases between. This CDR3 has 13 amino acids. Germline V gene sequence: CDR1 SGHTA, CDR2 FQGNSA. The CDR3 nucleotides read TGTGCCAGCAGCCCACCAGGGGATACTGAAGCTTTCTTT. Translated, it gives CASSPPGDTEAFF.

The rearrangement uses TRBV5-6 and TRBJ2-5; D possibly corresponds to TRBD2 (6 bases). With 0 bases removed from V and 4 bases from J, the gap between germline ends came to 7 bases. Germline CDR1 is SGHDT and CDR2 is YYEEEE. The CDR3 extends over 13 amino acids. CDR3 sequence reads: CASSLGRGETQYF. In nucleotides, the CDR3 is TGTGCCAGCAGCTTGGGGAGGGGAGAGACCCAGTACTTC.

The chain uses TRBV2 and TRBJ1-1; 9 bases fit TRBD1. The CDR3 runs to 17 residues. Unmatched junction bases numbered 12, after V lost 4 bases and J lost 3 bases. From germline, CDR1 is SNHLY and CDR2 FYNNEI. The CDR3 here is CASSVPLFRDRDTEAFF. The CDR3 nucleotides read TGTGCCAGCAGTGTCCCACTTTTCCGGGACAGGGACACTGAAGCTTTCTTT.

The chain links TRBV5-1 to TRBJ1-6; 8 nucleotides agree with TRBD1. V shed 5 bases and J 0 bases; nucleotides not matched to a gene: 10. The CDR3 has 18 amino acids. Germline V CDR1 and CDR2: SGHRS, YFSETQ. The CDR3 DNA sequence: TGCGCCAGCAGTCCTTCATGGACAGGGAGCTCCTATAATTCACCCCTCCACTTT. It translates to CASSPSWTGSSYNSPLHF.

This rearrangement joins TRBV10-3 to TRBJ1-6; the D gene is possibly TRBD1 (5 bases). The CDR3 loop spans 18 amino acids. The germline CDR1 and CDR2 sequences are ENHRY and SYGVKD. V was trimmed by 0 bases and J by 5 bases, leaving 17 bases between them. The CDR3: CAISESAGSMEHNSPLHF. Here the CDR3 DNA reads TGTGCCATCAGTGAGTCGGCAGGGTCTATGGAACATAATTCACCCCTCCACTTT.

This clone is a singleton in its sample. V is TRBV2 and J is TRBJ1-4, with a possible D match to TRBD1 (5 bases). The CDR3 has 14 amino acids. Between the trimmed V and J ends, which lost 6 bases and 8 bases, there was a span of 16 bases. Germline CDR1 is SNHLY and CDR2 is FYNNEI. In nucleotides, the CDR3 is TGTGCCAGCAGACGCCCTAGTGGGGGGGAAAAACTGTTTTTT. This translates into CASRRPSGGEKLFF.

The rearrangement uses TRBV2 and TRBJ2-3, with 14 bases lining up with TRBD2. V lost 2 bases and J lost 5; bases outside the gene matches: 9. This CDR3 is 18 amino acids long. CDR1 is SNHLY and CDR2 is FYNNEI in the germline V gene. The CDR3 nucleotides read TGTGCCAGCAGTGAACGGAGACTAGCGGGAGGGCCGCGAGATACGCAGTATTTT. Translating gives CASSERRLAGGPRDTQYF.

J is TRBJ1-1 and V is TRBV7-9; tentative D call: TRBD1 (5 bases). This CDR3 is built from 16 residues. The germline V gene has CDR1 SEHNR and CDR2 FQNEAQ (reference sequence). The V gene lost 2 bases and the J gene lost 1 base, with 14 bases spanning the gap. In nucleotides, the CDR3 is TGTGCCAGCAGCTTAAGGTCGGCAGGGAAGAACACTGAAGCTTTCTTT. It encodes CASSLRSAGKNTEAFF.

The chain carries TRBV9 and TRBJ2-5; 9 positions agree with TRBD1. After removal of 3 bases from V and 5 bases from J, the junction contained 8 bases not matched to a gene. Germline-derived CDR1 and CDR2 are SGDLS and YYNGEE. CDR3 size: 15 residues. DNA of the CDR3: TGTGCCAGCAGCGCCTGGACAGGGGCGGGGGAGACCCAGTACTTC. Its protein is CASSAWTGAGETQYF.

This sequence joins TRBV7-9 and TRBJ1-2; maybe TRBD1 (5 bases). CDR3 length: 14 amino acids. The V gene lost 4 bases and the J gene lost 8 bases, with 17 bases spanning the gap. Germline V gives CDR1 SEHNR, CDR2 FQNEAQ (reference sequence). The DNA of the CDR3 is TGTGCCAGCAGCTCAACGTTAGGGACTAGGGGCTACACCTTC. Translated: CASSSTLGTRGYTF. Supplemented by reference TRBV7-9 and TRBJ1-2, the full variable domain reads DTGVSQNPRHKITKRGQNVTFRCDPISEHNRLYWYRQTLGQGPEFLTYFQNEAQLEKSRLLSDRFSAERPKGSFSTLEIQRTEQGDSAMYLCASSSTLGTRGYTFGSGTRLTVV.

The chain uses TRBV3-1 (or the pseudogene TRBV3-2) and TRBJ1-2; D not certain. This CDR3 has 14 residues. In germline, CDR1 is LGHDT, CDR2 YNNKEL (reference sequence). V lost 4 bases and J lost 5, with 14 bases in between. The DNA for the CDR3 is TGTGCCAGCAGCCTCCAGAACATCTTATATGGCTACACCTTC. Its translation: CASSLQNILYGYTF.

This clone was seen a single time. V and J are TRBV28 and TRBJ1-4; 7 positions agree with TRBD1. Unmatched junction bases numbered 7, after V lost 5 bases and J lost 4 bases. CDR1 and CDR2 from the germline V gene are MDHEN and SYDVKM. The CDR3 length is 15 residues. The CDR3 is CASSPHRGDNEKLFF. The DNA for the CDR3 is TGTGCCAGCAGTCCCCACAGGGGTGATAATGAAAAACTGTTTTTT.

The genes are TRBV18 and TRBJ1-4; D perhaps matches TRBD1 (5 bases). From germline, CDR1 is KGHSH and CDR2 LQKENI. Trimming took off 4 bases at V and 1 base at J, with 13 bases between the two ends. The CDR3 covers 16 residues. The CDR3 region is CASSQNSGITNEKLFF. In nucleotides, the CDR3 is TGTGCCAGCTCACAAAATTCAGGGATAACTAATGAAAAACTGTTTTTT.

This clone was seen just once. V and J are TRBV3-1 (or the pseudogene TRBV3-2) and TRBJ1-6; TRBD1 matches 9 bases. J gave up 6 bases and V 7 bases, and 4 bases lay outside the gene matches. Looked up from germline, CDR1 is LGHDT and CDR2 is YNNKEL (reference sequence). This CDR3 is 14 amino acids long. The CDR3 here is CASITGGTNSPLHF. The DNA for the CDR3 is TGTGCCAGCATAACAGGGGGCACTAATTCACCCCTCCACTTT.

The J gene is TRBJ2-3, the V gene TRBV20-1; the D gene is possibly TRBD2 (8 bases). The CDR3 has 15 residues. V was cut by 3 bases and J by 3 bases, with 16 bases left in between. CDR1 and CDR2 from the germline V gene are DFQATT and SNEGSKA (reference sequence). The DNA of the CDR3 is TGCAGTGCTAGTTCGGGAGGGGGCGGGACAGATACGCAGTATTTT. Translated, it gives CSASSGGGGTDTQYF.

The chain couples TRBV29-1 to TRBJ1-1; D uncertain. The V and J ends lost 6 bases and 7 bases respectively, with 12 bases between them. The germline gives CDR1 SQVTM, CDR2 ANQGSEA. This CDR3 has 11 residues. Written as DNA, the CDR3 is TGCAGCGTGAGGGCCGCGGATGAAGCTTTCTTT. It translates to CSVRAADEAFF.

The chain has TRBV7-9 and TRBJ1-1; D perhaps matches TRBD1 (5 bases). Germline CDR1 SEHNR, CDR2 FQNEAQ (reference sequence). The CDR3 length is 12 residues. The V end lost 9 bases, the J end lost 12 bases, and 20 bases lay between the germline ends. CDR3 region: CASLSRGPVTFF. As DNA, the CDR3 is TGTGCCAGTCTCTCAAGGGGCCCCGTGACTTTCTTT.

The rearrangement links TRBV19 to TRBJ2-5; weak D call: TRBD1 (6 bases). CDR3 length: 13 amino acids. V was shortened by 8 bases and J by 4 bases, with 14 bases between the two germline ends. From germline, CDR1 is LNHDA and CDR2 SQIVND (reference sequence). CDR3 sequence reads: CASSLQGRETQYF. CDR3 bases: TGTGCCAGTTCATTACAGGGAAGAGAGACCCAGTACTTC.

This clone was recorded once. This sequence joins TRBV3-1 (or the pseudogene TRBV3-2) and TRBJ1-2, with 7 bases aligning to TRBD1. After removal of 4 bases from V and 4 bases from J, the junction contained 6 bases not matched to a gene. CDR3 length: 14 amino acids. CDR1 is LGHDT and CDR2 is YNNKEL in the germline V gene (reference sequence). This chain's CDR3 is CASSPPGQTYGYTF. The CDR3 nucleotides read TGTGCCAGCAGCCCTCCGGGACAGACCTATGGCTACACCTTC.